The sequence of this TCR beta chain was determined in a study of identical twins. The cDNA had a unique molecular identifier and a template-switch universal primer site. TCRdb itself ran the 5' RACE reads through MiXCR, one entry per CDR3 protein. The sample holds 550,000 to 800,000 distinct CDR3 sequences, under 8.5% seen once. This clonotype was picked up many times. The ends were cut back, 5 bases at V and 4 bases at J, with 19 bases in the middle. The CDR3 spans 16 residues. The data were also submitted as part of a second study, on yellow fever vaccine responses in identical twins.

Source material: PBMCs. The rearrangement links TRBV12-3 or TRBV12-4 to TRBJ2-3; D possibly uses TRBD1 or TRBD2 (6 bases each). The receptor comes from a woman under 30 in good health. CDR3 sequence reads: CASSPPGTGGADTQYF. DNA for the CDR3: TGTGCCAGCAGTCCGCCGGGGACCGGGGGCGCAGATACGCAGTATTTT.